At least ten counts were recorded for the clone carrying this T cell receptor beta chain. Other DNA sequences in the same sample also yield this CDR3. The data were obtained in a study of blood T cell repertoires in COVID-19. Study as a whole: From the United States, Italy and Spain came samples of acute and convalescent COVID-19. From T cells, B-cell-depleted T cells, or PBMCs came the material, which was cDNA or gDNA.

In the authors' methods: Estimation of nucleated cell counts relied on the amplification of reference gene primers. The method was immunoSEQ multiplex PCR; TCRdb's version includes in-frame clones alone and lacks a portion of them. The DNA was the basis for D and trimming; V, J and clone size are from that table. Altogether 70,000 to 95,000 clones are present, more than 70% being singletons, with the ten largest covering 4.8%. This clonotype was obtained from a woman older than 75 with active COVID-19. The material sequenced was peripheral blood.

CDR3: CASSSGGDGYTF. In nucleotides, the CDR3 is TGTGCCAGCAGTTCGGGGGGGGATGGCTACACCTTC. V is TRBV6-5 and J is TRBJ1-2, with D tentatively TRBD1 (5 bases). V lost 4 bases and J 6 bases, leaving 9 bases between the germline ends. The CDR3 is 12 amino acids. Germline V lookup: CDR1 MNHEY, CDR2 SVGAGI.